Shown below are 3 T cell receptor beta chains from a single sample sequenced in a study of sequential checkpoint blockade in melanoma. Sequenced by immunoSEQ multiplex PCR; TCRdb stores in-frame clones only, minus some. The repertoire holds just over 3,000 clones, with roughly 15% as singletons. Treatment defined: randomized to nivolumab then ipilimumab (arm A) or the reverse (arm B). Sequencing was performed on tumor tissue (inferred from file names), taken from a patient given nivolumab and ipilimumab in sequence. The receptors shown here come from a human donor with melanoma.

The table lists this clone with a few counts. The rearrangement joins TRBV19 to TRBJ1-3; D uncertain. The CDR3 contains 15 residues. Trimming left V 3 bases short and J 7 bases short, with 16 bases between. Germline CDR1 is LNHDA and CDR2 is SQIVND (reference sequence). CDR3 protein: CASSMGEGLWNTIYF. CDR3 DNA sequence: TGTGCCAGTAGTATGGGTGAAGGCCTGTGGAACACCATATATTTT.

This clone was observed a few times. The CDR3 sequence is CASSLGSGGTDTQYF. The CDR3 DNA is TGCGCCAGCAGCCTCGGAAGCGGGGGCACAGATACGCAGTATTTT. The chain couples TRBV23-1 to TRBJ2-3, with 7 nucleotides matching TRBD2. TRBV23-1 is an open reading frame whose function is uncertain. After removal of 6 bases from V and 1 base from J, the junction contained 7 bases not matched to a gene. The CDR3 covers 15 residues.

This clone was counted a few times. This chain joins TRBV6-8 and TRBJ1-2; D may be TRBD1 (5 bases). CDR3 length equals 13 residues. Trimming took off 6 bases at V and 8 bases at J, with 16 bases between the two ends. The germline V gene has CDR1 MNHGY and CDR2 SAAAGT. DNA of the CDR3: TGTGCCAGCAGGAGGGACCGTGGTGAGGGCTACACCTTC. It is translated as CASRRDRGEGYTF.